The clone carrying this TCR beta chain was detected many times. Its antigen is unidentified. The data are from a study of identical twins. Unique molecular identifiers were present on the cDNA, which also gained a universal primer site by template switching. One entry per CDR3 protein, called by TCRdb with MiXCR from the 5' RACE reads. The table has approximately 690,000 distinct CDR3 sequences, over 5% seen once. Study-wide findings and caveats: Insertions were reduced in abundant cord blood beta clonotypes but not in memory repertoires.

This TCR was recovered from a man aged 18 to 30 in good health. Sequenced material: naive T cells sorted from blood.

The CDR3 reads CASSVRGAGAWYNEQFF. CDR3 nucleotide sequence: TGTGCCAGCAGCGTAAGAGGGGCGGGAGCTTGGTACAATGAGCAGTTCTTC. The chain uses TRBV9 and TRBJ2-1; 7 nucleotides match TRBD2. J was trimmed by 4 bases and V by 1 base; bases with no gene match: 11. Germline CDR1 and CDR2: SGDLS and YYNGEE. The CDR3 contains 17 residues. The full variable domain, with the rest looked up from reference TRBV9 and TRBJ2-1, is DSGVTQTPKHLITATGQRVTLRCSPRSGDLSVYWYQQSLDQGLQFLIQYYNGEERAKGNILERFSAQQFPDLHSELNLSSLELGDSALYFCASSVRGAGAWYNEQFFGPGTRLTVL.